This T cell receptor (beta chain) was observed in a study of blood T cell repertoires in COVID-19. The overall study: Nucleic acid was either cDNA or gDNA, and it came from T cells, B-cell-depleted T cells, or PBMCs.

In terms of age and location, participants ranged from roughly 18 to 95 years and lived in about two dozen US areas. The V gene's germline CDR1 is KGHSH and CDR2 LQKENI. Trimming cost V 6 bases and J 6 bases, with 14 bases left between them. The length of the CDR3 is 13 residues. Sequencing was performed with immunoSEQ multiplex PCR; in TCRdb, only in-frame clones are kept and a portion is missing. The sample lists over 200,000 clones; roughly nine tenths were seen once. V and J are TRBV18 and TRBJ1-1; TRBD1 might be the D (5 bases). Material for sequencing was PBMCs or T cells enriched from blood (not recorded which). The sequence was collected from a woman aged 30 to 39 with acute COVID-19. In DNA, the CDR3 is TGTGCCAGCTCCCCTGGAGGGGCGGCTGAAGCTTTCTTT. As protein: CASSPGGAAEAFF.